This TCR beta chain comes out of a study of T cells in women clearing cervical HPV infection. Study at large: Cases were women with histologically confirmed HPV16-related CIN3 or worse, including a couple of invasive cancers. Case blood drawn at lesion detection; control blood after infection cleared. Case blood was drawn a median roughly 160 days after lesion detection.

Here immunoSEQ multiplex PCR was the method, and the copy in TCRdb shows in-frame clones only, minus some. The specimen's table records about 36,000 clones. Study-wide findings and caveats: Cases carried less TRBV6-7 than controls: roughly 0.11% versus 0.16%.

The V gene's germline CDR1 is SEHNR and CDR2 FQNEAQ (reference sequence). CDR3 size: 15 residues. About this clone: No antigen is known for it. Read coverage stops 3 residues before the CDR3 terminus; the germline J gene supplies the remainder.

The sequence was obtained from a woman aged 18 to 69 with a cervical HPV16 infection that either progressed to CIN3+ or cleared (not recorded which). The rearrangement uses TRBV7-9 and TRBJ2-4; a possible D gene is TRBD1 (6 bases). The specimen sequenced was blood buffy coat. CDR3 amino acids: CASSLAGTTNYGQYF. Incomplete CDR3 DNA: TGTGCCAGCAGCTTAGCCGGGACAACTAACTATGGT.